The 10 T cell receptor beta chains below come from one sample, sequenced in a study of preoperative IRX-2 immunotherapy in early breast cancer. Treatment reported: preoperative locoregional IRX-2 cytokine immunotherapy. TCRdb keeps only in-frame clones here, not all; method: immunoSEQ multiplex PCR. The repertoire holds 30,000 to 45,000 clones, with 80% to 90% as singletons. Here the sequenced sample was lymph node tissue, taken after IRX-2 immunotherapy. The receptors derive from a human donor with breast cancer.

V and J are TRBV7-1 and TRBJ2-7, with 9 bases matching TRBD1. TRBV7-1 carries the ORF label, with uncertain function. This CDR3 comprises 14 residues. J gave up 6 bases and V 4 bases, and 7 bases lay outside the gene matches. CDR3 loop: CASSWGTGPSEQYF. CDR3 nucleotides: TGTGCCAGCAGCTGGGGGACAGGGCCCTCCGAGCAGTACTTC.

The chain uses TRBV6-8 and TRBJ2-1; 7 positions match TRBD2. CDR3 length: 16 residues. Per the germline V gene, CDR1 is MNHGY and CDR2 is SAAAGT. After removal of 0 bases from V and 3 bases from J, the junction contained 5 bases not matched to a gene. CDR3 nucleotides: TGTGCCAGCAGTTACTCGCGCGGGGGTGTCTACAATGAGCAGTTCTTC. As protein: CASSYSRGGVYNEQFF.

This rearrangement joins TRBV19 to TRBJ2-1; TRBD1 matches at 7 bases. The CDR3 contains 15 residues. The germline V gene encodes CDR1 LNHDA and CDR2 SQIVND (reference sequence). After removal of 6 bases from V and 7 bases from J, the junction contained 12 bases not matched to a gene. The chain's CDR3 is CASRPTGQPINEQFF. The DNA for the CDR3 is TGTGCCAGTAGGCCCACGGGACAGCCGATTAATGAGCAGTTCTTC. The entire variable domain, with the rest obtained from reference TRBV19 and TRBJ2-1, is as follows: DGGITQSPKYLFRKEGQNVTLSCEQNLNHDAMYWYRQDPGQGLRLIYYSQIVNDFQKGDIAEGYSVSREKKESFPLTVTSAQKNPTAFYLCASRPTGQPINEQFFGPGTRLTVL.

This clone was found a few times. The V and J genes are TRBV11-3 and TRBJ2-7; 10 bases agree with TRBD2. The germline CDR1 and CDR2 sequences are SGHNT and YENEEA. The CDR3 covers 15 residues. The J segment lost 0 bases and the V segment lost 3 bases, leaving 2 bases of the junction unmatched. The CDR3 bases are TGTGCCAGCAGCTTTAGCGGGGGGAGCTCCTACGAGCAGTACTTC. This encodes CASSFSGGSSYEQYF. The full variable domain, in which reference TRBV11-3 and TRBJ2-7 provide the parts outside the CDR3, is EAGVVQSPRYKIIEKKQPVAFWCNPISGHNTLYWYLQNLGQGPELLIRYENEEAVDDSQLPKDRFSAERLKGVDSTLKIQPAELGDSAVYLCASSFSGGSSYEQYFGPGTRLTVT.

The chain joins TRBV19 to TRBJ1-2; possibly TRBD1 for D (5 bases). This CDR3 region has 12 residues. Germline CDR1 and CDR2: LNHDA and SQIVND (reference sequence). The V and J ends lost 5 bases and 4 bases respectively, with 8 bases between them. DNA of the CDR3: TGTGCCAGTAGTGGGCAGGGCTATGGCTACACCTTC. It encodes CASSGQGYGYTF.

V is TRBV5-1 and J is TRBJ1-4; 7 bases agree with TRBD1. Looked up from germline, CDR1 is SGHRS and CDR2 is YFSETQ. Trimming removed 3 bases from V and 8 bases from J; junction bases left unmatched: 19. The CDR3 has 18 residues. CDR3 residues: CASSSGTASGLFGEKLFF. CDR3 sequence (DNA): TGCGCCAGCAGCTCCGGGACAGCCTCGGGTCTGTTCGGGGAAAAACTGTTTTTT. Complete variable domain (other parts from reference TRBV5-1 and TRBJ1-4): KAGVTQTPRYLIKTRGQQVTLSCSPISGHRSVSWYQQTPGQGLQFLFEYFSETQRNKGNFPGRFSGRQFSNSRSEMNVSTLELGDSALYLCASSSGTASGLFGEKLFFGSGTQLSVL.

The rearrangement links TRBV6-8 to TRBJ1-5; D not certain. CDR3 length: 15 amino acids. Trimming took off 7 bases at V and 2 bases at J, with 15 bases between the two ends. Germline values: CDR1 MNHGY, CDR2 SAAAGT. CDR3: CASTPRGTRNQPQHF. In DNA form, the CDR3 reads TGTGCCAGCACCCCACGGGGTACCCGCAATCAGCCCCAGCATTTT.

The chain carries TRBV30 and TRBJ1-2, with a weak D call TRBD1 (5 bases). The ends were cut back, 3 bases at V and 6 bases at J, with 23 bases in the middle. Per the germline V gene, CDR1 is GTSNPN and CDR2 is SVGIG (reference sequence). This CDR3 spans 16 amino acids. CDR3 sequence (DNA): TGTGCCTGGAGACCGACGGAGGGGCGCGGGTGGGATGGCTACACCTTC. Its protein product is CAWRPTEGRGWDGYTF.

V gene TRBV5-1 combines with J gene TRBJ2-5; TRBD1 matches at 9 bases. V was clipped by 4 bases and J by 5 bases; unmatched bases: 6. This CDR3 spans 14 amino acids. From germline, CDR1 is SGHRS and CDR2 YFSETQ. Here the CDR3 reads CASSLQGAGETQYF. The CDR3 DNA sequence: TGCGCCAGCAGCCTACAGGGGGCGGGGGAGACCCAGTACTTC.

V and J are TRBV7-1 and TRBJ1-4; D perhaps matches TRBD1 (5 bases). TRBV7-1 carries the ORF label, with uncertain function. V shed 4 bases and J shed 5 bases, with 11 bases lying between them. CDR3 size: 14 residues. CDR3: CASSLSGLNEKLFF. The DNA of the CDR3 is TGTGCCAGCAGCTTGTCGGGGCTGAATGAAAAACTGTTTTTT.